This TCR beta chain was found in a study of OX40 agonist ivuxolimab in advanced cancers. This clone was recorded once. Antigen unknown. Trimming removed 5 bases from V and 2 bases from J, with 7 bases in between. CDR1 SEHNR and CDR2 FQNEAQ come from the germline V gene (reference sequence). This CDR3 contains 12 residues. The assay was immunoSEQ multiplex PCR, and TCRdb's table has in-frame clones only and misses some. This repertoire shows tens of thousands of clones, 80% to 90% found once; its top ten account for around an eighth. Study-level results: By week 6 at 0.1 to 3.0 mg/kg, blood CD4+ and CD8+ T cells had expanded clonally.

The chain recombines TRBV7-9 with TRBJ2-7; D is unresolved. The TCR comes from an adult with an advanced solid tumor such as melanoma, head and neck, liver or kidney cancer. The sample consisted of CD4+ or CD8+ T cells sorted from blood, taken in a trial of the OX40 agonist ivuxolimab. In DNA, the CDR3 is TGTGCCAGCAGCCTGGGCGCCTACGAGCAGTACTTC. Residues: CASSLGAYEQYF.